The source of this T cell receptor beta chain is a study of shared clonotypes between healthy human individuals. General observations from the study: Clonotypes shared by all four donors outscored non-shared clonotypes in generation probability.

Details on this clone: Antigen specificity is unknown.

Per germline, CDR1 MNHNS and CDR2 SASEGT. The CDR3 extends over 13 amino acids. The germline V and J ends were trimmed by 1 base and 4 bases, with 8 bases remaining between them. Each cell subset's genomic DNA was divided evenly among several immunoSEQ plates. TCRdb's table, derived via immunoSEQ multiplex PCR, lists solely in-frame clones and lacks some. Among roughly 1.4 million clones listed, just under 99% were seen once. Material for sequencing was naive CD4+ T cells sorted from blood. The subset was: CD45RA+ positively selected. This TCR was sampled from a man aged 25-45 years in good health. The chain carries TRBV6-1 and TRBJ2-7; D gene unclear. The CDR3 DNA is TGTGCCAGCAGTGAAGTACGGCTTTACGAGCAGTACTTC. It encodes CASSEVRLYEQYF.